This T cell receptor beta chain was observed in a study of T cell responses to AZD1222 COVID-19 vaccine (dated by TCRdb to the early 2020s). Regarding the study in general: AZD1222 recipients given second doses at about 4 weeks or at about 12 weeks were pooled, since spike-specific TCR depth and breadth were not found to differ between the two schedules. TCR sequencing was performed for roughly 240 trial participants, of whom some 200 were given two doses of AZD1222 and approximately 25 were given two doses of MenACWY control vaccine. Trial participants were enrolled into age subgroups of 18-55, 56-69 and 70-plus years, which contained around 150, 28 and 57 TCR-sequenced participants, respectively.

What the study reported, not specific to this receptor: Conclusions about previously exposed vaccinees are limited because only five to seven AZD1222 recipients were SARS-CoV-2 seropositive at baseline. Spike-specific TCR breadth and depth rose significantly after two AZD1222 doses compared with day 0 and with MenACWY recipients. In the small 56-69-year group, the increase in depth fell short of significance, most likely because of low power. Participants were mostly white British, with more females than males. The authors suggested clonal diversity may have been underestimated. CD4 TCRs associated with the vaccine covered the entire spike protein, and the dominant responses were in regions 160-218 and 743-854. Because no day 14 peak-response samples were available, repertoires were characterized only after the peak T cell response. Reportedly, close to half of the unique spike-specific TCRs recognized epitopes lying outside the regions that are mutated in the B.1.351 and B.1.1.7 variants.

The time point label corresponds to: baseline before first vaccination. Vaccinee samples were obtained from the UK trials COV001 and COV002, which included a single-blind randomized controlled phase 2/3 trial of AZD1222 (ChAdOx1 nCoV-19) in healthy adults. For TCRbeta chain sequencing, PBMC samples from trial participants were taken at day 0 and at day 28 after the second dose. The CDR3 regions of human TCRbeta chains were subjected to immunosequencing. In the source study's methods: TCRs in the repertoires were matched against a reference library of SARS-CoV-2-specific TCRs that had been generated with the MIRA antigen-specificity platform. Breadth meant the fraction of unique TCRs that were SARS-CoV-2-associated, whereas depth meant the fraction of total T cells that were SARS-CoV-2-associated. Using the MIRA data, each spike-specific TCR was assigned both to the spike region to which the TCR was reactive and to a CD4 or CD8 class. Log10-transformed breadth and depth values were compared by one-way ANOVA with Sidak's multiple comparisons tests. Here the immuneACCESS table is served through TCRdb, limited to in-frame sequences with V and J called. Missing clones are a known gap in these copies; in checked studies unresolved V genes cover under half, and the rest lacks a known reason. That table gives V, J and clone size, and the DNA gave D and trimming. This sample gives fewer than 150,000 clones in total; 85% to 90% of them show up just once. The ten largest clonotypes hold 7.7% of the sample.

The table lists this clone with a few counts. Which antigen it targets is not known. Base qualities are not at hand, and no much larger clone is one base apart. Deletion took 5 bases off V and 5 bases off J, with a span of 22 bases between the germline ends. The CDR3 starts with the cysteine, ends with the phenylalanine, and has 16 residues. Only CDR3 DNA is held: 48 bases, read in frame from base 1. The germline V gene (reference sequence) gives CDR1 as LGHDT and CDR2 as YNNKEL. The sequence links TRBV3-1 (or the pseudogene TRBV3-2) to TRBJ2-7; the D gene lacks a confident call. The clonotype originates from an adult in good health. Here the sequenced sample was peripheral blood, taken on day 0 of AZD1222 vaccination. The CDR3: CASSGRTYTFFHEQYF. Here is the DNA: TGTGCCAGCAGCGGCCGGACCTACACTTTTTTCCACGAGCAGTACTTC.